Included here is one T cell receptor (beta chain) sequence, with context. Individuals drawn from some 25 US areas were about 18 to 90 years old. In assigning cohorts, the study relied on participant-reported clinical history. The sample is drawn from a study of blood T cell repertoires in COVID-19. Germline-derived CDR1 and CDR2 are SGHRS and YFSETQ. The CDR3 runs 15 residues. The germline V and J ends were trimmed by 4 bases and 0 bases, with 11 bases remaining between them. Sequencing was performed with immunoSEQ multiplex PCR; in TCRdb, only in-frame clones are kept and a portion is missing. The sample records some 250,000 clones, 85% to 90% being singletons.

Sequenced material: PBMCs or T cells enriched from blood (not recorded which). The rearrangement uses TRBV5-1 and TRBJ1-3, with D possibly being TRBD1 (5 bases). This receptor was taken from a young man who had recovered from COVID-19. The CDR3 DNA sequence: TGCGCCAGCAGCCGACAGCCCGACTCTGGAAACACCATATATTTT. This codes for CASSRQPDSGNTIYF.